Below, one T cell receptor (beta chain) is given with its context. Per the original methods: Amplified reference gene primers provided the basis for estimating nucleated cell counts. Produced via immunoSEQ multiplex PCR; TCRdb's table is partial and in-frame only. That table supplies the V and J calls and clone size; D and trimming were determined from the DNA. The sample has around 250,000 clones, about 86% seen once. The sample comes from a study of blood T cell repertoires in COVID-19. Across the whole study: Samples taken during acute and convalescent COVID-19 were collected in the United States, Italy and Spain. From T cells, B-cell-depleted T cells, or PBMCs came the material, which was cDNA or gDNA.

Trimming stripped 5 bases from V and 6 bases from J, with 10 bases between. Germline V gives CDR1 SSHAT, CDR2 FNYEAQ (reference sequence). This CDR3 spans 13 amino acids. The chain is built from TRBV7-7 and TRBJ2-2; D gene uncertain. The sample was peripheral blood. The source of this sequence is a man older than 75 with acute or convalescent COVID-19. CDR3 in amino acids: CASSLTEPGELFF. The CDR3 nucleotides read TGTGCCAGCAGCCTTACAGAGCCCGGGGAGCTGTTTTTT.